This T cell receptor beta chain stems from a study of response to subunit inactivated influenza vaccine. Broader study findings: Each seasonal flu vaccination may recruit only limited new T cells, authors suggested.

About this clonotype itself: Its antigen is unidentified.

MiXCR was run by TCRdb on the RT-PCR reads, yielding one entry per CDR3 protein. Among about 800,000 distinct CDR3 sequences listed, 21% were seen once. Per the germline V gene, CDR1 is LGHNA and CDR2 is YSLEER. V lost 3 bases and J lost 4, with 17 bases in between. The CDR3 has 16 amino acids. The receptor was isolated from a man aged 45 to 65 who received an inactivated influenza vaccine. V is TRBV4-3 and J is TRBJ2-3; D may be TRBD2 (8 bases). The specimen comprised PBMCs from blood, sampled 4 to 6 days after vaccination. The CDR3 is CASSHGSGGGPDTQYF. CDR3 nucleotide sequence: TGCGCCAGCAGCCATGGATCGGGAGGGGGCCCAGATACGCAGTATTTT.